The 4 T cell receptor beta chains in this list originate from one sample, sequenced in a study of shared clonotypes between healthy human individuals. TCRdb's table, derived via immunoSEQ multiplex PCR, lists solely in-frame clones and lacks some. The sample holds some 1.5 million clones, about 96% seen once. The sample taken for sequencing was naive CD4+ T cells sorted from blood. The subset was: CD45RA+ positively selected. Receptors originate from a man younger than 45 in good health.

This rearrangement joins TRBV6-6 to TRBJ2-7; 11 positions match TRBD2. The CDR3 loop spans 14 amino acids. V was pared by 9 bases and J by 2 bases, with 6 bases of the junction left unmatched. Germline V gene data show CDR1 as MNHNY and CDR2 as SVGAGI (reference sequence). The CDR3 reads CASIAGGKPYEQYF. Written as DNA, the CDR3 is TGTGCCAGTATAGCGGGAGGGAAACCCTACGAGCAGTACTTC.

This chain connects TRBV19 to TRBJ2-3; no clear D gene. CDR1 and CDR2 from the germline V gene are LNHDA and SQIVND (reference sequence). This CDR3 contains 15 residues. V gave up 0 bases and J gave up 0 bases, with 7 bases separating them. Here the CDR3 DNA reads TGTGCCAGTAGTATAGAAAGGCGTAGCACAGATACGCAGTATTTT. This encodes CASSIERRSTDTQYF.

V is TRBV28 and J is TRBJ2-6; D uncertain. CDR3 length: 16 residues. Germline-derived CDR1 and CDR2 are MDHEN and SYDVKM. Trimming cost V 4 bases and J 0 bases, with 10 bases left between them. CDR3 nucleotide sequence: TGTGCCAGCAGTTCCATCTCAAACTCTGGGGCCAACGTCCTGACTTTC. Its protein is CASSSISNSGANVLTF.

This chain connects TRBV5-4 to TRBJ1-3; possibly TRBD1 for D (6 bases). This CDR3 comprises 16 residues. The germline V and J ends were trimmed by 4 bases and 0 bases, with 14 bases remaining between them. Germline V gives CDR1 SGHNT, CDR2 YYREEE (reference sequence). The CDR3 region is CASSPGGRSSGNTIYF. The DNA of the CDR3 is TGTGCCAGCAGCCCGGGGGGCCGCTCCTCTGGAAACACCATATATTTT.